A single sample gave rise to the 32 T cell receptor beta chains below, sequenced in a study of CD8+ T cells in alopecia areata. It was cDNA, reverse transcribed from extracted RNA, that served as the sequencing template. Repertoires were generated with immunoSEQ multiplex PCR, while TCRdb's copy carries only in-frame clones and drops some. The profile covers approximately 280,000 clones, none occurring a single time. A sort of pooled cutaneous lymph node cells used CD4, CD8alpha, NKG2D, NKG2ACE and other stains. Sequenced input: CD4+ T cells sorted from a lymph node. These receptors were taken from a C3H/HeJ mouse with alopecia areata. The MHC haplotype of the strain is H2-k.

Of note for this clone: Gene labels here are mouse ones. The read ends 4 residues early relative to the CDR3; the germline J gene fills the gap. The J gene is TRBJ2-1, the V gene TRBV19; 10 positions agree with TRBD1. CDR1 and CDR2 (germline): FNHDT, SITEND (reference sequence). J lost 0 bases, V lost 3 bases, and 6 bases had no gene match. This CDR3 has 17 amino acids. CDR3 DNA, as far as it was read: TGTGCCAGCAGTACCGGGACAGGGGCGTTTAACTATGCT. Its protein product is CASSTGTGAFNYA. The complete CDR3 protein is CASSTGTGAFNYAEQFF.

Comment on this clone: The germline and genes are mouse ones. The CDR3 goes on 4 residues after the read ends, and that part is filled in from the germline J gene. This chain uses TRBV5 with TRBJ1-1; weak D call: TRBD1 (6 bases). The CDR3 consists of 15 residues. Trimming removed 4 bases at V and 2 bases at J, with 14 bases between. Germline lookup yields CDR1 LGHNA and CDR2 YNLKQL (reference sequence). This CDR3 is CASSPPQGSNTEVFF. Partial CDR3 DNA: TGTGCCAGCAGCCCACCACAGGGAAGCAACACA.

This clone was seen a handful of times. Each gene name is a mouse one. Read data end 4 residues before the CDR3 end; the end is taken from the germline J gene. The chain combines TRBV1 with TRBJ2-5; 14 nucleotides match TRBD2. The CDR3 runs 16 residues. Looked up from germline, CDR1 is NSQYPW and CDR2 is LRSPGD (reference sequence). The CDR3 here is CTCSAVGLGGRDTQYF. The DNA read from the CDR3 is TGCACCTGCAGTGCAGTGGGACTGGGGGGGCGAGAC.

Concerning this clone: Gene names are the mouse ones. The read ends 4 residues shy of where the CDR3 ends; the end is completed using the germline J gene. The rearrangement links TRBV19 to TRBJ2-5; D is possibly TRBD1 (6 bases). Trimming pared 5 bases from V and 3 bases from J, leaving 13 bases between. The CDR3 is 14 residues long. From germline, CDR1 is FNHDT and CDR2 SITEND (reference sequence). The CDR3 sequence is CASRMGQVQDTQYF. The sequenced part of the CDR3 DNA is TGTGCCAGCAGGATGGGACAAGTTCAAGAC.

Only a few counts were recorded for this clone. Gene names refer to mouse genes. This specimen includes other DNA sequences encoding the same CDR3. The part of the CDR3 DNA that was read is TGTGCCAGCAGTGATGAGGGGGAC. Its protein product is CASSDEGD. The entire CDR3 reads CASSDEGDTQYF. The genes are TRBV13-1 and TRBJ2-5, with D maybe TRBD1 (5 bases). The read terminates 4 residues ahead of where the CDR3 ends, so the germline J gene completes it. Germline V gene data show CDR1 as NSHNY and CDR2 as SYGAGN. There are 12 residues in the CDR3.

Of note for this clone: The listed genes are named as in mouse. The CDR3 DNA, read in part, is TGTGCCAGCGGCGATCCCCACAGGGTC. Its translation: CASGDPHRV. The entire CDR3 is CASGDPHRVDYTF. The chain joins TRBV13-2 to TRBJ1-2, with D perhaps TRBD1 (6 bases). The read ends 4 residues before the CDR3 terminus; that terminus is restored from the germline J gene. The CDR3 sequence is 13 residues long. Germline loops: CDR1 NNHNN, CDR2 SYGAGS (reference sequence).

This clone was seen only a few times. Any gene name here is a mouse gene name. Sequencing ends 4 residues short of the CDR3 end; the germline J gene provides the rest. The rearrangement joins TRBV1 to TRBJ1-1; TRBD1 agrees at 7 bases. The V gene's germline CDR1 is NSQYPW and CDR2 LRSPGD (reference sequence). The CDR3 contains 14 residues. With V trimmed by 5 bases and J by 0 bases, 3 bases remained unmatched. The part of the CDR3 DNA that was read is TGCACCTGCAGTACCGACAGGGCAAACACA. It is translated as CTCSTDRANT. The whole CDR3 is CTCSTDRANTEVFF.

To note about this clone: Genes and germline are mouse. Read data end 4 residues before the CDR3 end; the end is taken from the germline J gene. V and J are TRBV14 and TRBJ2-1, with D tentatively TRBD2 (7 bases). The CDR3 loop spans 15 amino acids. Germline-derived CDR1 and CDR2 are SGHDT and FRDEAV. Between the trimmed V and J ends, which lost 2 bases and 4 bases, there was a span of 13 bases. The CDR3 reads CASSLWGAGYAEQFF. The DNA read from the CDR3 is TGTGCCAGCAGTTTGTGGGGGGCTGGGTATGCT.

This clone was counted only a few times. Gene names follow the mouse nomenclature. The read finishes 4 residues shy of the CDR3 end, and the germline J gene is used to complete it. Other DNA variants within this sample encode the same CDR3. The gene calls are TRBV1 and TRBJ2-3, with D perhaps TRBD2 (7 bases). CDR1 is NSQYPW, CDR2 LRSPGD, per germline (reference sequence). This CDR3 has 15 amino acids. Trimming shortened V by 1 base and J by 1 base, and 9 bases separated the two germline ends. The CDR3 loop is CTCSAAGGGAETLYF. CDR3 DNA, as far as it was read: TGCACCTGCAGTGCAGCGGGGGGCGGTGCAGAA.

Note on this clone: Gene names are mouse gene names. Coverage ceases 4 residues before the CDR3 finishes, and the germline J gene fills in the end. The V gene is TRBV13-3, the J gene TRBJ1-2, with a weak D call TRBD1 (5 bases). Germline V gives CDR1 NNHDY, CDR2 SYVADS. CDR3 length: 14 residues. The CDR3 DNA, read in part, is TGTGCCAGCAGTCCCGGACTGGGGGAGGGC. Its protein product is CASSPGLGEG. The CDR3 as a whole reads CASSPGLGEGDYTF.

As concerns this clone: This may be a read error: a much more frequent sequence differs by one nucleotide. All gene names here are mouse names. The read ends 4 residues shy of where the CDR3 ends; the end is completed using the germline J gene. Other DNA sequences from this sample encode an identical CDR3 as well. The V gene is TRBV19, the J gene TRBJ1-2, with 8 bases that match TRBD1. The CDR3 length is 13 residues. Trimming removed 3 bases from V and 2 bases from J; junction bases left unmatched: 0. In germline, CDR1 is FNHDT, CDR2 SITEND (reference sequence). CDR3 in amino acids: CASSRTGNSDYTF. Incomplete CDR3 DNA: TGTGCCAGCAGTAGGACAGGGAACTCC.

Remarks on this clone: Gene names refer to mouse genes. Read sequence stops 4 residues before the CDR3 end, and the germline J gene provides the missing end. The same CDR3 also results from other DNA sequences found in this sample. The V gene is TRBV19, the J gene TRBJ2-3; 12 bases match TRBD2. The CDR3 has 16 residues. The germline V gene has CDR1 FNHDT and CDR2 SITEND (reference sequence). With V trimmed by 4 bases and J by 0 bases, 3 bases remained unmatched. The CDR3 DNA, read in part, is TGTGCCAGCAGTCGGGACTGGGGGGCCAGTGCAGAA. It yields the protein CASSRDWGASAE. The complete CDR3 reads CASSRDWGASAETLYF.

This clone occurred a few times. Each gene name is a mouse one. Read data end 4 residues before the CDR3 end; the end is taken from the germline J gene. The gene calls are TRBV13-3 and TRBJ1-2; the D is unclear. With 2 bases removed from V and 0 bases from J, the gap between germline ends came to 8 bases. CDR3 size: 14 residues. CDR1 is NNHDY, CDR2 SYVADS, per germline. The covered CDR3 bases are TGTGCCAGCAGTGACCAGCATGCAAACTCC. Protein sequence: CASSDQHANS. The full CDR3 protein is CASSDQHANSDYTF.

Worth noting for this clone: Genes and germline come from the mouse. The read ends 4 residues shy of where the CDR3 ends; the end is completed using the germline J gene. The rearrangement uses TRBV13-3 and TRBJ2-1, with TRBD1 matching over 9 bases. Germline V gene lookup returns CDR1 NNHDY and CDR2 SYVADS. The CDR3 sequence is 13 residues long. V dropped 6 bases and J dropped 5; count of bases not matched to a gene: 3. Partial CDR3 DNA: TGTGCCAGCATTAGGGACAGGGATGCT. Translated: CASIRDRDA. In full, the CDR3 is CASIRDRDAEQFF.

This clone was counted only a few times. The listed genes are named as in mouse. The observed sequence ends 4 residues before the CDR3 terminus, with the missing tail filled in from the germline J gene. The chain uses TRBV13-1 and TRBJ2-3, with D maybe TRBD1 (6 bases). Germline lookup yields CDR1 NSHNY and CDR2 SYGAGN. The CDR3 length is 13 residues. V was clipped by 4 bases and J by 3 bases, with 9 bases between them. The CDR3 reads CASSLGTAETLYF. The covered CDR3 bases are TGTGCCAGCAGTCTCGGGACAGCAGAA.

This clone was detected only a few times. Gene names denote mouse genes. The read halts 4 residues ahead of the CDR3 end, with the missing end drawn from the germline J gene. The genes are TRBV19 and TRBJ2-5, with TRBD2 matching 8 bases. Germline V gene data show CDR1 as FNHDT and CDR2 as SITEND (reference sequence). The CDR3 has 14 residues. The sequenced part of the CDR3 DNA is TGTGCCAGCAGTATGGTGGGGGGGAGAGAC. Translated: CASSMVGGRD. The full CDR3 sequence reads CASSMVGGRDTQYF.

This clone was observed a handful of times. Here the gene names and germline are mouse. The read stops 4 residues short of the end of the CDR3; the missing end is completed from the germline J gene. The chain recombines TRBV13-1 with TRBJ1-2, with 8 bases fitting TRBD1. This CDR3 is built from 14 residues. Germline lookup yields CDR1 NSHNY and CDR2 SYGAGN. V trimming: 4 bases; J trimming: 1 base; junction bases outside the gene matches: 3. The CDR3 bases that were read are TGTGCCAGCAGTCGGGACAGGAAAAACTCC. Translated, it gives CASSRDRKNS. The whole CDR3 is CASSRDRKNSDYTF.

This clone was observed many times. Any gene name here is a mouse gene name. From the germline J gene comes the end of the CDR3, since the read stops 4 residues before it. V and J are TRBV17 and TRBJ2-5; no definite D call. Trimming shortened V by 6 bases and J by 0 bases, and 7 bases separated the two germline ends. CDR1 and CDR2 (germline): MNHDT, YYDKIL. The CDR3 is made up of 13 amino acids. The sequenced part of the CDR3 DNA is TGTGCTAGCAGCACTTTTAACCAAGAC. Its protein product is CASSTFNQD. The complete CDR3 sequence is CASSTFNQDTQYF.

About this clone: Here the gene names and germline are mouse. The CDR3 extends 4 residues past the end of the read, so its final part is completed from the germline J gene. The chain recombines TRBV13-1 with TRBJ1-2; 7 bases are shared with TRBD1. Germline V lookup: CDR1 NSHNY, CDR2 SYGAGN. The CDR3 totals 12 residues. CDR3 DNA, as far as it was read: TGTGCCAGCAGCACAGGGGTGTCC. Translated, it gives CASSTGVS. The complete CDR3 protein is CASSTGVSDYTF.

For this clone: Gene labels here are mouse ones. The observed sequence ends 4 residues before the CDR3 terminus, with the missing tail filled in from the germline J gene. The identical CDR3 is also encoded by other nucleotide sequences in the sample. The chain is built from TRBV13-1 and TRBJ2-5; 9 bases map to TRBD2. The CDR3 runs 15 residues. Germline V gene sequence: CDR1 NSHNY, CDR2 SYGAGN. V shed 3 bases and J 2 bases; nucleotides not matched to a gene: 4. CDR3 bases read: TGTGCCAGCAGTGTCTCGACTGGGGGCCAAGAC. Its protein is CASSVSTGGQD. The CDR3, in full, reads CASSVSTGGQDTQYF.

Note on this clone: Gene names and germline refer to mouse. From the germline J gene comes the end of the CDR3, since the read stops 4 residues before it. The chain combines TRBV1 with TRBJ2-1; 8 bases are a match to TRBD2. The CDR3 is 16 residues long. The germline CDR1 and CDR2 sequences are NSQYPW and LRSPGD (reference sequence). Trimming cost V 1 base and J 0 bases; bases outside gene matches: 2. CDR3 region: CTCSAGGGLNYAEQFF. CDR3 DNA, as far as it was read: TGCACCTGCAGTGCAGGGGGGGGGCTTAACTATGCT.

To note about this clone: Genes here carry mouse names. CDR3 sequence: CASSDWGGAYAEQFF. CDR3 DNA, as far as it was read: TGTGCCAGCAGTGACTGGGGGGGCGCCTATGCT. The chain combines TRBV13-1 with TRBJ2-1; 10 bases align to TRBD2. The CDR3 goes on 4 residues after the read ends, and that part is filled in from the germline J gene. The junction had 2 bases not matched to a gene; V was cut back by 2 bases and J by 3 bases. The CDR3 covers 15 residues. CDR1 and CDR2 from the germline V gene are NSHNY and SYGAGN.

This clone was seen only a few times. Genes and germline come from the mouse. The read is 4 residues too short to cover the CDR3 end, so that end is filled in from the germline J gene. The same CDR3 arises from other DNA sequences in this sample as well. V gene TRBV13-3 combines with J gene TRBJ2-7; 11 positions match TRBD1. J gave up 1 base and V 5 bases, and 2 bases lay outside the gene matches. The CDR3 spans 14 residues. Germline V gene lookup returns CDR1 NNHDY and CDR2 SYVADS. The CDR3: CASSRDRGSYEQYF. Partial CDR3 DNA: TGTGCCAGCAGCCGGGACAGGGGGTCCTAT.

This clone was seen a handful of times. The gene names here belong to mouse. Read coverage stops 4 residues before the CDR3 terminus; the germline J gene supplies the remainder. The rearrangement links TRBV19 to TRBJ2-2; 7 nucleotides line up with TRBD1. Germline CDR1 is FNHDT and CDR2 is SITEND (reference sequence). There are 16 residues in the CDR3. V shed 2 bases, J shed 0 bases, and the junction held 4 bases outside the gene matches. CDR3 region: CASSINRGANTGQLYF. The DNA read from the CDR3 is TGTGCCAGCAGTATCAACAGGGGAGCAAACACCGGG.

This clone was seen a handful of times. Mouse names are used for the genes. The CDR3 is cut off 4 residues early in the read; its end comes from the germline J gene. The chain recombines TRBV5 with TRBJ2-3, with TRBD1 matching over 9 bases. Germline loops: CDR1 LGHNA, CDR2 YNLKQL (reference sequence). There are 15 residues in the CDR3. The DNA read from the CDR3 is TGTGCCAGCAGCCAAGTGGGGACAGGGATAGAA. As protein: CASSQVGTGIE. The CDR3 in full is CASSQVGTGIETLYF.

The sample holds a few counts of this clone. Gene names are mouse gene names. The read finishes 4 residues shy of the CDR3 end, and the germline J gene is used to complete it. The chain is built from TRBV29 and TRBJ2-4; 9 nucleotides line up with TRBD1. Germline V gene lookup returns CDR1 MSHET and CDR2 SYDVDS. The CDR3 covers 14 residues. The V gene end was trimmed by 6 bases and the J gene end by 1 base; junction bases not matched to a gene: 2. Incomplete CDR3 DNA: TGTGCTAGCAGGAACAGGGGGCGTCAAAAC. Translation: CASRNRGRQN. The complete CDR3 sequence is CASRNRGRQNTLYF.

A word on this clone: All gene names here are mouse names. The observed sequence ends 4 residues before the CDR3 terminus, with the missing tail filled in from the germline J gene. The chain links TRBV19 to TRBJ2-3; the D gene is possibly TRBD1 (6 bases). Trimming shortened V by 4 bases and J by 1 base, and 13 bases separated the two germline ends. The CDR3 is 15 amino acids. CDR1 FNHDT and CDR2 SITEND come from the germline V gene (reference sequence). CDR3 loop: CASSFTGSGAETLYF. The sequenced CDR3 bases are TGTGCCAGCAGTTTCACAGGGTCGGGTGCAGAA. Combining the CDR3 with reference TRBV19 and TRBJ2-3 gives the whole variable domain GGIITQTPKFLIGQEGQKLTLKCQQNFNHDTMYWYRQDSGKGLRLIYYSITENDLQKGDLSEGYDASREKKSSFSLTVTSAQKNEMAVFLCASSFTGSGAETLYFGSGTRLTVL.

Turning to this clone: Mouse gene names apply. The read terminates 4 residues ahead of where the CDR3 ends, so the germline J gene completes it. The chain carries TRBV13-3 and TRBJ2-5; a possible D gene is TRBD1 (5 bases). Germline V lookup: CDR1 NNHDY, CDR2 SYVADS. CDR3 length equals 13 residues. Partial CDR3 DNA: TGTGCCAGCAGAGACAGCCCGGCGGAC. It translates to CASRDSPAD. The CDR3, in full, reads CASRDSPADTQYF.

This clone was seen a few times. The gene names here belong to mouse. The sequence runs out 4 residues before the end of the CDR3; the remainder is reconstructed from the germline J gene. The rearrangement uses TRBV13-1 and TRBJ2-7, with 9 bases identical to TRBD1. CDR3 size: 14 residues. Germline V gene sequence: CDR1 NSHNY, CDR2 SYGAGN. The sequenced part of the CDR3 DNA is TGTGCCAGCAGTGAGGGAGGACAGGGGTAT. It is translated as CASSEGGQGY. The complete CDR3 reads CASSEGGQGYEQYF.

This clone was counted only a few times. The germline and genes are mouse ones. The read terminates 4 residues before the CDR3 end, so the remaining end is supplied by the germline J gene. J is TRBJ1-2 and V is TRBV19, with D hard to call. In germline, CDR1 is FNHDT, CDR2 SITEND (reference sequence). The CDR3 spans 11 residues. V lost 6 bases and J lost 2, with 5 bases in between. The CDR3 reads CASMGNSDYTF. The sequenced part of the CDR3 DNA is TGTGCCAGCATGGGGAACTCC.

There are a few counts of this clone. Mouse gene names apply. Sequencing ends 4 residues short of the CDR3 end; the germline J gene provides the rest. This chain uses TRBV13-2 with TRBJ2-7; 13 nucleotides align to TRBD2. Per the germline V gene, CDR1 is NNHNN and CDR2 is SYGAGS (reference sequence). CDR3 size: 15 residues. CDR3 DNA, as far as it was read: TGTGCCAGCGGTGGGGACTGGGGGGGTATTTAT. Amino acid sequence: CASGGDWGGIY. The CDR3, in full, reads CASGGDWGGIYEQYF.

This clone was seen only a few times. These gene names are mouse names. With the read ending 4 residues before the CDR3 end, the germline J gene is used to fill in that end. The rearrangement links TRBV5 to TRBJ1-1, with TRBD1 identical over 10 bases. This CDR3 is built from 16 residues. Trimming at V came to 2 bases and at J to 0 bases, leaving 3 bases not matched to a gene. Per germline, CDR1 LGHNA and CDR2 YNLKQL (reference sequence). Partial CDR3 DNA: TGTGCCAGCAGCCAAAAGGGACAGGGGCCAAACACA. Translating gives CASSQKGQGPNT. The entire CDR3 protein reads CASSQKGQGPNTEVFF.